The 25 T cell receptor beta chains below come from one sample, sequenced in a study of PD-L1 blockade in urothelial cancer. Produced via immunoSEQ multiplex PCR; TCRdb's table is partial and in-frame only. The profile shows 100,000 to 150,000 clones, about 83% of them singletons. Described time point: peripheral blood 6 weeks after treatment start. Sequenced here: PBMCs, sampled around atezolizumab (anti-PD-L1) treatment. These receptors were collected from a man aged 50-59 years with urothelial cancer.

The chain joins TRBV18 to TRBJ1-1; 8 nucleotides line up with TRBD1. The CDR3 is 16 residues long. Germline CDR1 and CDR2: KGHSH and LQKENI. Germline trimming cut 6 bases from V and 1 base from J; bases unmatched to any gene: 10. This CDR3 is CASSRTTGGKNTEAFF. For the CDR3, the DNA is TGTGCCAGCTCGCGAACCACAGGGGGTAAGAACACTGAAGCTTTCTTT.

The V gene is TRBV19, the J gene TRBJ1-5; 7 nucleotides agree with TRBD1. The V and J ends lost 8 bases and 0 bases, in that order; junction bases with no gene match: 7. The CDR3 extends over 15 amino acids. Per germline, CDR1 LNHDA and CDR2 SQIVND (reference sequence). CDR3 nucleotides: TGTGCCAGTCGTACAGGGGAAATTAGCAATCAGCCCCAGCATTTT. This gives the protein CASRTGEISNQPQHF.

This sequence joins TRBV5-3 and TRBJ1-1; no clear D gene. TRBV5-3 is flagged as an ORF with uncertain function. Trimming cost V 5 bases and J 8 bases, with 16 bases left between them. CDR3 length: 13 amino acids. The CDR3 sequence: CARRWPPGGEAFF. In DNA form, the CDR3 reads TGTGCCAGAAGGTGGCCCCCAGGAGGGGAAGCTTTCTTT.

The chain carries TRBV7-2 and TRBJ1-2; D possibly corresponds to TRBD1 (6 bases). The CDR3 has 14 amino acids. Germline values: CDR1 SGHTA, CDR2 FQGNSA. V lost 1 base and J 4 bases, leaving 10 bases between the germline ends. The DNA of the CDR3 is TGTGCCAGCAGCTTAGGGACAGCGAGCTATGGCTACACCTTC. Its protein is CASSLGTASYGYTF.

In nucleotides, the CDR3 is TGTGCCTCCAATGTAGAGGGACAGGGGACCACTAGCAATCAGCCCCAGCATTTT. It is translated as CASNVEGQGTTSNQPQHF. The J gene is TRBJ1-5, the V gene TRBV2; 10 nucleotides agree with TRBD1. The CDR3 is 18 residues long. CDR1 is SNHLY, CDR2 FYNNEI, per germline. The V gene end was trimmed by 11 bases and the J gene end by 0 bases; junction bases not matched to a gene: 16.

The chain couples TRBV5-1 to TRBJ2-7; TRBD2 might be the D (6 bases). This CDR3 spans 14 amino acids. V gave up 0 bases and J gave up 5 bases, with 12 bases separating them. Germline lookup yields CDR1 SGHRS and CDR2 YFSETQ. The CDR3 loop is CASSLAGGTNEQYF. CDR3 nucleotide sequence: TGCGCCAGCAGCTTGGCGGGCGGGACCAACGAGCAGTACTTC.

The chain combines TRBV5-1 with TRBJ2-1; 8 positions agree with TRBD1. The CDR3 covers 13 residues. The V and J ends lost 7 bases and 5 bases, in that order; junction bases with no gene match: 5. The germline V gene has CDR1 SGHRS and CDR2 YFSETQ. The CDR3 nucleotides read TGCGCCAGCTCGGGACAGGTTAACAATGAGCAGTTCTTC. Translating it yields CASSGQVNNEQFF.

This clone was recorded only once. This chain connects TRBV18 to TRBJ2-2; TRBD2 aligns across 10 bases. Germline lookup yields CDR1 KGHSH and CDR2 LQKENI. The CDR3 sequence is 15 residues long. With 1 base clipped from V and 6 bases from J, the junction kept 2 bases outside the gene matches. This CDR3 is CASSPQAGGPGELFF. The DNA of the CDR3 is TGTGCCAGCTCACCACAAGCGGGAGGGCCCGGGGAGCTGTTTTTT.

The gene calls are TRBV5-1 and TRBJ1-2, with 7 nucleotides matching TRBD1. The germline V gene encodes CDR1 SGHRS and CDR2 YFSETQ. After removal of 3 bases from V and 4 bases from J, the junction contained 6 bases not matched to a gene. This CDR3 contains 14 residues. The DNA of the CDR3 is TGCGCCAGCAGCTCCGGACAGGCGGGCTATGGCTACACCTTC. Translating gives CASSSGQAGYGYTF.

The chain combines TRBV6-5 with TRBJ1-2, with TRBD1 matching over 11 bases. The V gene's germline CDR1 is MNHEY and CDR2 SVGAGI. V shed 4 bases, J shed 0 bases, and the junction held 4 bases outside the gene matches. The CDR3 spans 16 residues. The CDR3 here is CASSFRTGGTNYGYTF. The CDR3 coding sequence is TGTGCCAGCAGTTTTAGGACAGGGGGCACTAACTATGGCTACACCTTC.

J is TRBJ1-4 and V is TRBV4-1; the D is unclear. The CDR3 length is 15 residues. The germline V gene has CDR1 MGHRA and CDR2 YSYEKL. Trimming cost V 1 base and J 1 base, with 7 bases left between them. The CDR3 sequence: CASSQAGQTNEKLFF. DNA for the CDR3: TGCGCCAGCAGCCAAGCTGGGCAAACTAATGAAAAACTGTTTTTT.

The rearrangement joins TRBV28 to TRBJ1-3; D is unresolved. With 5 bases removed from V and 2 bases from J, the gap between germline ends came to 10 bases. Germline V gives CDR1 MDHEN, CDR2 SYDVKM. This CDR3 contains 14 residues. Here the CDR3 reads CASSPRFPGNTIYF. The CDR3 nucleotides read TGTGCCAGCAGTCCGCGTTTTCCTGGAAACACCATATATTTT.

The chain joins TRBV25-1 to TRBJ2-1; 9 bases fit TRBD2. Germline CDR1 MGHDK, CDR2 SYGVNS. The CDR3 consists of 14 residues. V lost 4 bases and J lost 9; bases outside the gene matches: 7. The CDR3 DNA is TGTGCCAGCAGTGGTAGGGCGGGAGGGGGTGAGCAGTTCTTC. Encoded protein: CASSGRAGGGEQFF.

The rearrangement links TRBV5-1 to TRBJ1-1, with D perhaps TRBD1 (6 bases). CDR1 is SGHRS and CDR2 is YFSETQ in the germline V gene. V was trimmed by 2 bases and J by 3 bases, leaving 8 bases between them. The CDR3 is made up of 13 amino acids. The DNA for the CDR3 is TGCGCCAGCAGCTTTCGGACAGACACTGAAGCTTTCTTT. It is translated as CASSFRTDTEAFF. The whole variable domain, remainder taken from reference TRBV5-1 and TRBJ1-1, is KAGVTQTPRYLIKTRGQQVTLSCSPISGHRSVSWYQQTPGQGLQFLFEYFSETQRNKGNFPGRFSGRQFSNSRSEMNVSTLELGDSALYLCASSFRTDTEAFFGQGTRLTVV.

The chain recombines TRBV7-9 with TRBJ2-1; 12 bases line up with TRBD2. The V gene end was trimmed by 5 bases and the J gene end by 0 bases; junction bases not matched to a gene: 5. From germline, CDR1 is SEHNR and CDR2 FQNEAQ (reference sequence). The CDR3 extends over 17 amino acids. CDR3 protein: CASSAETSGSSYNEQFF. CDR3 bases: TGTGCCAGCAGCGCCGAGACTAGCGGGAGCTCCTACAATGAGCAGTTCTTC.

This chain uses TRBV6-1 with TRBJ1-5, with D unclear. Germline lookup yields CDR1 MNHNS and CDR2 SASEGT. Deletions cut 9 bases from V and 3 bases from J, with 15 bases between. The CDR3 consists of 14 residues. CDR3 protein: CASELRGYNQPQHF. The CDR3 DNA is TGTGCCAGTGAGCTACGGGGTTACAATCAGCCCCAGCATTTT.

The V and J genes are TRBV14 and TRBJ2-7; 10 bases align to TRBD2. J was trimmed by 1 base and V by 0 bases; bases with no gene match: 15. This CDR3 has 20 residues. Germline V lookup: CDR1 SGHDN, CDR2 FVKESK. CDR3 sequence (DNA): TGTGCCAGCAGCCAAGATCTCATCGACCTTAGCGGGAGGCGTTCCTACGAGCAGTACTTC. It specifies CASSQDLIDLSGRRSYEQYF.

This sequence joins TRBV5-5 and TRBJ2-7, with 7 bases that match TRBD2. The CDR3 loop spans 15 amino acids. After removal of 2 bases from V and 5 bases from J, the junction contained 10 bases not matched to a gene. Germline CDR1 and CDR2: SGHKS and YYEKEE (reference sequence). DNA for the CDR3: TGTGCCAGCAGCTTATCCGGGACTAAAGGCCACGAGCAGTACTTC. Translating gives CASSLSGTKGHEQYF.

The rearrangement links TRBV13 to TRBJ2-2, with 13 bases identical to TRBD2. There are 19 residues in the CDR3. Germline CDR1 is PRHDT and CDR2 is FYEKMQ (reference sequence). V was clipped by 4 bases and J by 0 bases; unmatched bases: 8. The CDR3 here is CASSSALAGGHPNTGELFF. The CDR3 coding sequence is TGTGCCAGCAGCTCTGCACTAGCGGGGGGGCATCCGAACACCGGGGAGCTGTTTTTT.

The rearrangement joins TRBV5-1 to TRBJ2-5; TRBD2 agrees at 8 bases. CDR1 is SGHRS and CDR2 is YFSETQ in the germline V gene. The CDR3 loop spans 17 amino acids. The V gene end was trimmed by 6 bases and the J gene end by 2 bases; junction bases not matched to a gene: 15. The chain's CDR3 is CASKPYTSGDRQETQYF. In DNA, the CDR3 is TGCGCCAGCAAACCATATACTAGCGGAGACCGTCAAGAGACCCAGTACTTC.

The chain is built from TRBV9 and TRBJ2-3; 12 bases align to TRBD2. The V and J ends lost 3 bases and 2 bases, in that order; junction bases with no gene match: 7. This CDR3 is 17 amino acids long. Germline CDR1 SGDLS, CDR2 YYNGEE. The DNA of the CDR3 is TGTGCCAGCAGCGGGACTAGCGGGACTCTGATCACAGATACGCAGTATTTT. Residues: CASSGTSGTLITDTQYF.

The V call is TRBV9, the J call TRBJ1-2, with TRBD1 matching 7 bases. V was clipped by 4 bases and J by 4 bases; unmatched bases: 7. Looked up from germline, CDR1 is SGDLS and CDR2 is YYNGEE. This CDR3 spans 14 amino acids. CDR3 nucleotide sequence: TGTGCCAGCAGCTCCCGGGACAGAGGCTATGGCTACACCTTC. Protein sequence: CASSSRDRGYGYTF.

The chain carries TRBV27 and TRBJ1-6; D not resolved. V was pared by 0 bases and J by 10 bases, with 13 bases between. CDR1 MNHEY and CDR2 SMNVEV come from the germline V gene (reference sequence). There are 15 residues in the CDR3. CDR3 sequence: CASSLSRGFGSPLHF. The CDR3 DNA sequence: TGTGCCAGCAGTTTATCTCGAGGGTTTGGATCACCCCTCCACTTT.

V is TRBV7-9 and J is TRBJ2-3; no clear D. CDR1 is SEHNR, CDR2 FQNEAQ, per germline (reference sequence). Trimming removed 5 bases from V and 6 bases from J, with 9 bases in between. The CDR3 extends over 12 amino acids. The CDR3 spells CASSPGPDTQYF. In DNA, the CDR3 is TGTGCCAGCAGCCCTGGGCCCGATACGCAGTATTTT.

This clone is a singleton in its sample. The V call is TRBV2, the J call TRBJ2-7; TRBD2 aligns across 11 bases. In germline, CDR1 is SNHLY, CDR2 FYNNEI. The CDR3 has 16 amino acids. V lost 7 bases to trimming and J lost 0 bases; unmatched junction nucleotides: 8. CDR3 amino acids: CASIHGLAGSSYEQYF. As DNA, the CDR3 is TGTGCCAGCATCCACGGACTAGCGGGTAGCTCCTACGAGCAGTACTTC. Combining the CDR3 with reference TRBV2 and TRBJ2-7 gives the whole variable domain EPEVTQTPSHQVTQMGQEVILRCVPISNHLYFYWYRQILGQKVEFLVSFYNNEISEKSEIFDDQFSVERPDGSNFTLKIRSTKLEDSAMYFCASIHGLAGSSYEQYFGPGTRLTVT.